The rows below give T cell receptor beta chains drawn from one sample of a study of shared T cell receptors in the human thymus. TCRdb's table, derived via immunoSEQ multiplex PCR, lists solely in-frame clones and lacks some. The profile shows about 500,000 clones, 75% to 85% of them singletons. These sequences were also reported in another study, on human thymus T cells.

The sample consisted of thymocytes. Source of these receptors: a boy less than two years old with a congenital heart defect. Both conserved end residues are part of each CDR3. Fields, in order: D gene, V gene, clone size, J gene, CDR3 protein, CDR3 DNA. D genes are given only for firm matches. For some rows the clone size is stated as once, few or many, or as a class when expanded; others skip it.

NA	TRBV6-5	NA	TRBJ1-1	CASSYSRFTTEAFF	TGTGCCAGCAGTTACTCGCGGTTTACCACTGAAGCTTTCTTT
TRBD1	TRBV6-1	NA	TRBJ1-4	CASSEGCRDRVNEKLFF	TGTGCCAGCAGTGAAGGATGTAGGGACAGGGTTAATGAAAAACTGTTTTTT
NA	TRBV28	NA	TRBJ2-7	CASSFYSVHEQYF	TGTGCCAGCAGTTTCTATTCCGTCCACGAGCAGTACTTC
TRBD1	TRBV6-1	NA	TRBJ1-2	CAGSVRGQGSGYTF	TGTGCCGGCAGTGTAAGAGGACAGGGATCTGGCTACACCTTC
NA	TRBV6-5	NA	TRBJ2-7	CASSSRTEDNYEQYF	TGTGCCAGCAGCTCACGGACAGAAGATAACTACGAGCAGTACTTC
NA	TRBV19	NA	TRBJ2-1	CASSWSEGEQFF	TGTGCCAGTAGTTGGTCCGAGGGCGAGCAGTTCTTC
NA	TRBV6-6	NA	TRBJ2-7	CASSYSMLADEQYF	TGTGCCAGCAGTTACTCGATGCTCGCGGACGAGCAGTACTTC
TRBD1	TRBV5-1	NA	TRBJ2-1	CASSWGTGVNNEQFF	TGCGCCAGCTCCTGGGGGACAGGGGTAAACAATGAGCAGTTCTTC
TRBD1	TRBV7-6	once	TRBJ2-2	CASSLGDRGFTGELFF	TGTGCCAGCAGCTTAGGAGACAGGGGCTTCACCGGGGAGCTGTTTTTT
TRBD1	TRBV27	NA	TRBJ1-1	CASKSDRGLEAFF	TGTGCCAGCAAATCGGACAGGGGTCTTGAAGCTTTCTTT
TRBD2	TRBV7-2	NA	TRBJ2-3	CASSSRRLAGTPTDTQYF	TGTGCCAGCAGCTCCCGCCGGCTAGCGGGAACCCCCACAGATACGCAGTATTTT
TRBD2	TRBV7-6	NA	TRBJ2-1	CASSLPGGSGSNEQFF	TGTGCCAGCAGCTTGCCGGGGGGGAGCGGGAGCAATGAGCAGTTCTTC
TRBD1	TRBV5-4	once	TRBJ2-3	CASSLVEGQGTADTQYF	TGTGCCAGCAGCTTGGTAGAGGGACAGGGGACCGCAGATACGCAGTATTTT
NA	TRBV28	NA	TRBJ2-5	CASSPRRGRETQYF	TGTGCCAGCAGCCCGCGCCGTGGGCGAGAGACCCAGTACTTC
NA	TRBV5-1	NA	TRBJ1-2	CASTREGEGDLYGYTF	TGCGCCAGCACCCGCGAGGGAGAGGGCGACCTCTATGGCTACACCTTC
TRBD1	TRBV6-5	few	TRBJ1-2	CASSRQGKDGYTF	TGTGCCAGCAGCCGACAGGGGAAGGATGGCTACACCTTC
NA	TRBV19	NA	TRBJ1-5	CASTRVSNQPQHF	TGTGCCAGTACTAGAGTTAGCAATCAGCCCCAGCATTTT
TRBD1	TRBV10-3	NA	TRBJ1-5	CAIRLRQGQPQHF	TGTGCCATCAGGTTGAGACAGGGACAGCCCCAGCATTTT
TRBD1	TRBV29-1	NA	TRBJ1-2	CSVTTPGTAYGYTF	TGCAGCGTCACTACTCCCGGGACAGCTTATGGCTACACCTTC
TRBD2	TRBV4-1	NA	TRBJ2-3	CASSQVSGSSTDTQYF	TGCGCCAGCAGCCAAGTGAGCGGGAGCAGCACAGATACGCAGTATTTT
NA	TRBV4-3	NA	TRBJ1-4	CASSQVPRRRTNEKLFF	TGCGCCAGCAGCCAAGTTCCAAGGAGAAGAACTAATGAAAAACTGTTTTTT
TRBD2	TRBV4-3	once	TRBJ2-5	CASSQERSRREATETQYF	TGCGCCAGCAGCCAAGAGAGATCACGGCGGGAGGCCACGGAGACCCAGTACTTC
TRBD2	TRBV27	NA	TRBJ2-2	CASSPGLAETNTGELFF	TGTGCCAGCAGTCCGGGACTAGCGGAAACGAACACCGGGGAGCTGTTTTTT
NA	TRBV11-3	NA	TRBJ2-7	CASSYSRGSYEQYF	TGTGCCAGCAGCTACTCCCGGGGCTCCTACGAGCAGTACTTC
TRBD2	TRBV13	NA	TRBJ2-3	CASSCRGRAEDTQYF	TGTGCCAGCAGCTGTCGGGGGAGGGCCGAAGATACGCAGTATTTT
TRBD2	TRBV11-3	NA	TRBJ2-4	CASSPSGLAGEIQYF	TGTGCCAGCAGCCCCAGTGGGTTAGCGGGGGAAATTCAGTACTTC
TRBD2	TRBV5-1	NA	TRBJ2-1	CASSSTSAYNEQFF	TGCGCCAGCAGCTCGACTAGCGCGTACAATGAGCAGTTCTTC
TRBD2	TRBV27	NA	TRBJ2-1	CASSGAGGPGYEQFF	TGTGCCAGCAGTGGAGCGGGAGGGCCTGGGTATGAGCAGTTCTTC
NA	TRBV25-1	NA	TRBJ1-1	CASRPPHWGEDTEAFF	TGTGCCAGCAGGCCCCCACATTGGGGCGAAGACACTGAAGCTTTCTTT
NA	TRBV28	NA	TRBJ2-2	CASSCRTGMAGELFF	TGTGCCAGCAGTTGCCGGACGGGGATGGCCGGGGAGCTGTTTTTT
NA	TRBV5-4	NA	TRBJ1-1	CASSYLVRQSTEAFF	TGTGCCAGCAGCTACCTAGTAAGGCAGAGCACTGAAGCTTTCTTT